One sample yielded the 21 T cell receptor beta chains listed below, sequenced in a study of blood T cells in healthy people across ages. A sample-barcoded 5' primer and a J-beta primer mix were used in a second PCR of roughly 7 to 11 cycles. TCRdb passed the 5' RACE reads through MiXCR, listing each CDR3 protein once. This table holds around 1,800,000 distinct CDR3 sequences, approximately 40% found once. The source material was blood. These receptors all stem from a human donor in good health.

Only a few counts were recorded for this clonotype. At one of its ends the junction is not consistent with the germline gene, which may arise from a read error. This sequence joins TRBV7-9 and TRBJ2-6, with D perhaps TRBD1 (6 bases). The germline CDR1 and CDR2 sequences are SEHNR and FQNEAQ (reference sequence). This CDR3 region has 14 residues. The CDR3 nucleotides read TGTGCCAGCAGCCCAATCCTGGGGGCCAACGTCCTGGCTTTC. Translating it yields CASSPILGANVLAF.

Only a few counts were recorded for this clonotype. The chain employs TRBV7-2 and TRBJ2-7, with D maybe TRBD2 (6 bases). V lost 5 bases and J 2 bases, leaving 13 bases between the germline ends. This CDR3 has 14 residues. Looked up from germline, CDR1 is SGHTA and CDR2 is FQGNSA. The CDR3 here is CASSRNGGPYEQYF. The CDR3 DNA follows: TGTGCCAGCAGCAGAAACGGGGGACCCTACGAGCAGTACTTC.

This clonotype was detected only a few times. This chain joins TRBV7-6 and TRBJ2-7, with 10 bases aligning to TRBD2. The germline gives CDR1 SGHVS, CDR2 FNYEAQ. Trimming cost V 1 base and J 4 bases; bases outside gene matches: 7. The CDR3 runs 16 residues. The CDR3, as DNA: TGTGCCAGCAGCTTAGGTTTAGCGGGGGGCGGGTACGAGCAGTACTTC. It specifies CASSLGLAGGGYEQYF. Using reference TRBV7-6 and TRBJ2-7 for the parts outside the CDR3, the full variable domain is GAGVSQSPRYKVTKRGQDVALRCDPISGHVSLYWYRQALGQGPEFLTYFNYEAQQDKSGLPNDRFSAERPEGSISTLTIQRTEQRDSAMYRCASSLGLAGGGYEQYFGPGTRLTVT.

This clonotype was seen only a few times. The V call is TRBV29-1, the J call TRBJ1-2; D call uncertain. Between the trimmed V and J ends, which lost 1 base and 8 bases, there was a span of 11 bases. This CDR3 is 12 amino acids long. Germline V gene data show CDR1 as SQVTM and CDR2 as ANQGSEA. In DNA, the CDR3 is TGCAGCGTTGAAGTCCACTTGGGAGGCTACACCTTC. This translates into CSVEVHLGGYTF.

This sequence joins TRBV28 and TRBJ2-7, with D possibly TRBD2 on 7 matching bases. Germline V gene lookup returns CDR1 MDHEN and CDR2 SYDVKM. CDR3 length equals 15 residues. Trimming removed 6 bases at V and 5 bases at J, with 20 bases between. CDR3 bases: TGTGCCAGCAGCCTGGCCGTGGGGGGGCAGGACGAGCAGTACTTC. Translating gives CASSLAVGGQDEQYF.

On this clonotype: This clone may be a read error of a much larger clone one base away. The chain uses TRBV5-1 and TRBJ1-2; 8 positions agree with TRBD1. Germline lookup yields CDR1 SGHRS and CDR2 YFSETQ. There are 14 residues in the CDR3. The CDR3 bases are TGCGCCGGCAGCTATGGGACAGGCGTATATGGCTACACCTTC. Residues: CAGSYGTGVYGYTF. Based on the CDR3 plus reference TRBV5-1 and TRBJ1-2, the full variable domain is KAGVTQTPRYLIKTRGQQVTLSCSPISGHRSVSWYQQTPGQGLQFLFEYFSETQRNKGNFPGRFSGRQFSNSRSEMNVSTLELGDSALYLCAGSYGTGVYGYTFGSGTRLTVV.

This clonotype was detected a few times. The chain couples TRBV6-1 to TRBJ2-7; 8 bases map to TRBD2. The CDR3 consists of 15 residues. J was trimmed by 7 bases and V by 2 bases; bases with no gene match: 10. Germline assignment: CDR1 MNHNS and CDR2 SASEGT. The CDR3 DNA follows: TGTGCCAGCAGTGAAAAGGCGGGGGGCTACAATGAGCAGTACTTC. This gives the protein CASSEKAGGYNEQYF.

This sequence joins TRBV9 and TRBJ1-4; 10 bases are shared with TRBD1. The CDR3 is 15 residues long. V trimming: 3 bases; J trimming: 5 bases; junction bases outside the gene matches: 4. Looked up from germline, CDR1 is SGDLS and CDR2 is YYNGEE. CDR3 amino acids: CASSEVDRGNEKLFF. CDR3 coding DNA: TGTGCCAGCAGCGAGGTGGACAGGGGGAATGAAAAACTGTTTTTT.

The rearrangement links TRBV3-1 to TRBJ1-1; no reliable D call. The CDR3 runs 15 residues. V was shortened by 0 bases and J by 7 bases, with 15 bases between the two germline ends. Germline CDR1 and CDR2: LGHDT and YNNKEL (reference sequence). CDR3 region: CASSQDQVGKDEAFF. Written as DNA, the CDR3 is TGTGCCAGCAGCCAAGATCAGGTGGGAAAGGATGAAGCTTTCTTT.

This clonotype came up a few times. J is TRBJ1-6 and V is TRBV12-3 or TRBV12-4, with 9 nucleotides matching TRBD1. Germline trimming cut 6 bases from V and 10 bases from J; bases unmatched to any gene: 13. The CDR3 covers 16 residues. In nucleotides, the CDR3 is TGTGCCAGCAGCGACACGACTCGGGACAGGGCATCACCCCTCCACTTT. Its protein is CASSDTTRDRASPLHF.

J is TRBJ2-1 and V is TRBV7-2, with D possibly being TRBD1 (5 bases). The V gene's germline CDR1 is SGHTA and CDR2 FQGNSA. Between the trimmed V and J ends, which lost 5 bases and 9 bases, there was a span of 14 bases. The CDR3 extends over 13 amino acids. The CDR3 nucleotides read TGTGCCAGCAGCCCCGGACACGTGGGTGAGCAGTTCTTC. It codes for CASSPGHVGEQFF.

This chain joins TRBV25-1 and TRBJ2-1, with 7 bases matching TRBD2. The V gene end was trimmed by 4 bases and the J gene end by 0 bases; junction bases not matched to a gene: 6. Per germline, CDR1 MGHDK and CDR2 SYGVNS. CDR3 length: 16 residues. The CDR3 reads CASSGLSGNSYNEQFF. The CDR3 DNA reads as TGTGCCAGCAGTGGACTCAGCGGGAACTCCTACAATGAGCAGTTCTTC.

The V gene is TRBV6-5, the J gene TRBJ1-1; tentatively, D is TRBD1 (5 bases). Germline values: CDR1 MNHEY, CDR2 SVGAGI. The CDR3 contains 15 residues. V was pared by 6 bases and J by 1 base, with 15 bases between. The CDR3 DNA follows: TGTGCCAGCAGCCCGGGACCCTCCTGGAACACTGAAGCTTTCTTT. Amino acid sequence: CASSPGPSWNTEAFF.

The sample holds a few counts of this clonotype. This chain connects TRBV4-2 to TRBJ1-2, with TRBD1 matching 7 bases. The CDR3 is 14 amino acids. CDR1 is LGHNA, CDR2 YNFKEQ, per germline. After removal of 2 bases from V and 8 bases from J, the junction contained 8 bases not matched to a gene. The CDR3 nucleotides read TGTGCCAGCAGCCAATACAGGGGCAGCTTCGGCTACACCTTC. Translating it yields CASSQYRGSFGYTF.

The CDR3 DNA reads as TGTGCCAGCAGCCAAGCCCGGTATGGCTACACCTTC. It codes for CASSQARYGYTF. The chain has TRBV3-1 and TRBJ1-2; D unresolved. Looked up from germline, CDR1 is LGHDT and CDR2 is YNNKEL (reference sequence). Trimming pared 1 base from V and 5 bases from J, leaving 5 bases between. This CDR3 comprises 12 residues.

The chain recombines TRBV2 with TRBJ2-4; perhaps TRBD1 as D (6 bases). Germline CDR1 is SNHLY and CDR2 is FYNNEI. This CDR3 region has 12 residues. V lost 4 bases to trimming and J lost 10 bases, with 11 bases between them. CDR3 residues: CASSAGRGIQYF. CDR3 DNA: TGTGCCAGCAGTGCGGGTAGGGGGATTCAGTACTTC. The whole variable domain, filled in from reference TRBV2 and TRBJ2-4, reads EPEVTQTPSHQVTQMGQEVILRCVPISNHLYFYWYRQILGQKVEFLVSFYNNEISEKSEIFDDQFSVERPDGSNFTLKIRSTKLEDSAMYFCASSAGRGIQYFGAGTRLSVL.

The rearrangement joins TRBV13 to TRBJ1-2; D not resolved. The CDR3 covers 16 residues. Germline V gene data show CDR1 as PRHDT and CDR2 as FYEKMQ (reference sequence). V gave up 4 bases and J gave up 1 base, with 16 bases separating them. CDR3 DNA: TGTGCCAGCAGCTCTCCGAGAGACGCAGTTAACTATGGCTACACCTTC. It encodes CASSSPRDAVNYGYTF.

Worth noting for this clonotype: Compared with germline, one end of the junction differs, possibly owing to a read error. The CDR3 bases are TGTACCAGCAGCCCTAGGGGGGTATACGAGCAGTACTTC. Translating it yields CTSSPRGVYEQYF. The chain employs TRBV9 and TRBJ2-7; tentatively, D is TRBD1 or TRBD2 (6 bases each). This CDR3 is built from 13 residues. Germline assignment: CDR1 SGDLS and CDR2 YYNGEE.

This clonotype was recorded a few times. The genes are TRBV9 and TRBJ1-2; D is perhaps TRBD1 (6 bases). CDR1 and CDR2 from the germline V gene are SGDLS and YYNGEE. CDR3 size: 15 residues. V lost 3 bases to trimming and J lost 3 bases, with 15 bases between them. In DNA form, the CDR3 reads TGTGCCAGCAGCGCACGGGACACCCCTCACTATGGCTACACCTTC. Protein: CASSARDTPHYGYTF.

The chain uses TRBV11-2 and TRBJ2-2; TRBD2 matches at 10 bases. The ends lost 0 bases at V and 4 bases at J; junction bases unmatched: 5. The germline CDR1 and CDR2 sequences are SGHAT and FQNNGV. The CDR3 loop spans 17 amino acids. The CDR3 loop reads CASSLEASGGFTGELFF. CDR3 nucleotide sequence: TGTGCCAGCAGCTTAGAGGCTAGCGGGGGATTCACCGGGGAGCTGTTTTTT.

This clonotype was detected only a few times. V and J are TRBV7-6 and TRBJ2-1, with 9 bases identical to TRBD2. Germline CDR1 reads SGHVS; CDR2 reads FNYEAQ. This CDR3 region has 15 residues. The junction had 8 bases not matched to a gene; V was cut back by 3 bases and J by 8 bases. The CDR3 loop is CASSFGGGAYDEQFF. DNA for the CDR3: TGTGCCAGCAGCTTTGGCGGGGGGGCCTATGATGAGCAGTTCTTC.